This TCR beta chain was captured in a study of blood T cells in healthy people across ages. Study-level findings and limits: Conclusively comparing naive with antigen-experienced cells was impossible with unsorted PBMCs. Researchers report that TCR beta diversity correlated strongly with naive T cell percentage. Comparison with aged donors showed that long-lived donors had more naive CD4+ cells and higher diversity.

Comments on this clonotype: As yet, its antigen is unknown.

Together with a sample-barcoded 5' primer, a J-beta primer mix was included in a second PCR lasting about 7 to 11 cycles. TCRdb redid the calling of the 5' RACE reads with MiXCR, one entry per CDR3 protein. The sample holds about 830,000 distinct CDR3 sequences, about 62% seen once. The CDR3 runs to 17 residues. Per germline, CDR1 LGHNA and CDR2 YNFKEQ. After removal of 3 bases from V and 2 bases from J, the junction contained 11 bases not matched to a gene. The clonotype originates from a man aged 30 to 45 in good health. Sequences were obtained from blood. This chain joins TRBV4-2 and TRBJ2-3, with 7 bases aligning to TRBD2. CDR3 sequence reads: CASSHGLGTTYTDTQYF. CDR3 nucleotide sequence: TGTGCCAGCAGCCATGGGTTGGGGACTACCTACACAGATACGCAGTATTTT.